The clone carrying this T cell receptor beta chain occurred once. Its target is unknown. With a much larger clone just one base away, this may be a read error. This sample is part of a study of T cells after yellow fever vaccination. General study points: Weaker overall was a secondary response that nonetheless peaked faster, on day 5 versus 15. Relatively few clonotypes were ones that appeared in both CD4 and CD8 compartments. Clones that expanded after primary vaccination mostly reappeared after the booster (96% CD4, 88% CD8).

Deletions cut 0 bases from V and 6 bases from J, with 3 bases between. The CDR3 contains 11 residues. From germline, CDR1 is MNHEY and CDR2 SMNVEV (reference sequence). 5'RACE template switching added a universal primer site and UMIs to TCR cDNA. TCRdb called the 5' RACE reads again in MiXCR, with one record for every CDR3 protein. The data contain about 69,000 distinct CDR3 sequences, 5.9% of them singletons. This specimen was CD4+ T cells sorted from PBMCs, taken roughly 14 days after the first yellow fever vaccination. The TCR originated in a young man who received the YFV17D yellow fever vaccine. The chain is built from TRBV27 and TRBJ2-7, with D uncertain. The CDR3 DNA reads TGTGCCAGCAGTTTATCCCTCGAGCAGTACTTC. Translation: CASSLSLEQYF.